A single sample gave rise to the 6 T cell receptor beta chains below, sequenced in a study of glioma-infiltrating T cells. Using RNA template, CDR3s of TCR alpha and beta were amplified with iRepertoire arm-PCR. MiXCR, run by TCRdb on the multiplex PCR reads, gives a single entry per CDR3 protein. Of 150,000 to 200,000 distinct CDR3 sequences in the sample, around 30% were seen once. Sequenced: glioma tissue, nonneoplastic brain tissue, or PBMCs (not recorded which). Source of these receptors: a human donor with low-grade glioma or glioblastoma, undergoing nonglioma brain surgery, or in good health (not recorded which).

Ten or more counts support this clonotype. This chain joins TRBV10-3 and TRBJ1-5; tentatively, D is TRBD1 (6 bases). The CDR3 runs 12 residues. Germline V gives CDR1 ENHRY, CDR2 SYGVKD. Trimming pared 6 bases from V and 7 bases from J, leaving 10 bases between. The CDR3 DNA is TGTGCCATCAGCTCAGGGGAGCAGCCCCAGCATTTT. Translation: CAISSGEQPQHF.

This clonotype was observed at least ten times. This chain joins TRBV2 and TRBJ1-1; a weak D match, TRBD1 (5 bases). The V and J ends lost 4 bases and 3 bases respectively, with 12 bases between them. The length of the CDR3 is 14 residues. Germline loops: CDR1 SNHLY, CDR2 FYNNEI. Here the CDR3 DNA reads TGTGCCAGCAGTGCGCAGGGAACGTACACTGAAGCTTTCTTT. This sequence encodes CASSAQGTYTEAFF.

As for this clonotype: The CDR3 does not close with the conserved phenylalanine or tryptophan, likely indicating a read error. This CDR3 reads CASSYPIAGGPYNEQFL. For the CDR3, the DNA is TGTGCCAGCAGTTATCCCATAGCGGGAGGGCCGTACAATGAGCAGTTCCTC. The V and J genes are TRBV6-6 and TRBJ2-1; the match to TRBD2 covers 11 bases. Germline V gene sequence: CDR1 MNHNY, CDR2 SVGAGI (reference sequence). This CDR3 comprises 17 residues. V shed 3 bases, J shed 4 bases, and the junction held 8 bases outside the gene matches.

Comment on this clonotype: Sequence at one end of the junction differs from germline and may be a read error. V usage is TRBV27 and J usage is TRBJ1-1; TRBD1 might be the D (6 bases). The length of the CDR3 is 14 residues. Germline CDR1 and CDR2: MNHEY and SMNVEV (reference sequence). The CDR3 protein is CASSLAGGGTEASF. The CDR3 region has the DNA TGTGCCAGCAGTTTAGCGGGCGGGGGCACTGAAGCTTCCTTT.

This clonotype occurred many times. The genes are TRBV6-1 and TRBJ1-1, with 7 bases identical to TRBD1. In germline, CDR1 is MNHNS, CDR2 SASEGT. The V and J ends lost 6 bases and 1 base, in that order; junction bases with no gene match: 5. This CDR3 contains 14 residues. CDR3 sequence reads: CASRGTVWNTEAFF. CDR3 in DNA: TGTGCCAGCAGGGGGACAGTTTGGAACACTGAAGCTTTCTTT.

For this clonotype: A read error may account for a junction end that differs from germline. This chain links TRBV7-9 with TRBJ2-1; 9 bases map to TRBD2. This CDR3 has 16 amino acids. Germline V gene data show CDR1 as SEHNR and CDR2 as FQNEAQ (reference sequence). Here the CDR3 DNA reads TGTGCCAGCAGTCAAATAGCGGGAGTCACCTACAATGAGCAGTCCTTC. Translation: CASSQIAGVTYNEQSF.